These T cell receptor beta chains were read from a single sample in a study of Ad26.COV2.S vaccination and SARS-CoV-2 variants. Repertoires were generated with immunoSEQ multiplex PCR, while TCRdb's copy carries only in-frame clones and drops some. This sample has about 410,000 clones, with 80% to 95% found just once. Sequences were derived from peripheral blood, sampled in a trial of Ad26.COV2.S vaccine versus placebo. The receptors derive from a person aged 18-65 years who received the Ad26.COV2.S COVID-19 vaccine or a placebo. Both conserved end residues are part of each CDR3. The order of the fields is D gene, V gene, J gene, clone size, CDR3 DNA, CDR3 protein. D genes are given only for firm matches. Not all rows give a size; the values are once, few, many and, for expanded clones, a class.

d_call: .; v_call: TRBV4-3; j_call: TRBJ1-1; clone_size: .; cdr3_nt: TGCGCCAGCAGCCAAGATGTGGGGGGAGCGAACACTGAAGCTTTCTTT; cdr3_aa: CASSQDVGGANTEAFF
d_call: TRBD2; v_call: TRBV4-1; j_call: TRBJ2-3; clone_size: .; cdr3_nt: TGCGCCAGCAGCCAAGATTACCTAGCGGGGGTCACAGATACGCAGTATTTT; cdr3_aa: CASSQDYLAGVTDTQYF
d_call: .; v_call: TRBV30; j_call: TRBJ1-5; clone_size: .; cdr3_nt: TGTGCCTGGAATTTTGGACCCTATAGCAATCAGCCCCAGCATTTT; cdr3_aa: CAWNFGPYSNQPQHF
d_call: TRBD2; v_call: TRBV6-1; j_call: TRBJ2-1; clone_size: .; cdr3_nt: TGTGCCAGCAGTGAAATGGGACTAGTCATCTACAATGAGCAGTTCTTC; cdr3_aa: CASSEMGLVIYNEQFF
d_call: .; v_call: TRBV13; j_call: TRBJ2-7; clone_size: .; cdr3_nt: TGTGCCAGCAGCTTCCCTAGCCCGCCTACGCAGTACTTC; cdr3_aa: CASSFPSPPTQYF
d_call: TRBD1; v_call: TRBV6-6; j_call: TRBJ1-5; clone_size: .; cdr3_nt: TGTGCCAGCCAGGACAGGGGTGGCAATCAGCCCCAGCATTTT; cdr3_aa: CASQDRGGNQPQHF
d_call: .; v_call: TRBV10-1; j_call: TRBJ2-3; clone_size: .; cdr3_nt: TGCGCCAGCAGTTCTGCGGGGAAAGATACGCAGTATTTT; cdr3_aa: CASSSAGKDTQYF
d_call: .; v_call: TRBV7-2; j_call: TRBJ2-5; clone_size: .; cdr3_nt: TGTGCCAGCAGCTTAGCCCTAGGATCAGCCCAAGAGACCCAGTACTTC; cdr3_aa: CASSLALGSAQETQYF
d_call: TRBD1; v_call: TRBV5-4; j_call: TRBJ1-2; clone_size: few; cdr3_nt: TGTGCCAGCAGCAACAGGGACAGGGGAAACGGCTACACCTTC; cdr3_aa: CASSNRDRGNGYTF
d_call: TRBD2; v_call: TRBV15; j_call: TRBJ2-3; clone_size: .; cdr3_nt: TGTGCCACCAGCGGGGGACTAGCGGGGGTGTGGGCAGATACGCAGTATTTT; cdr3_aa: CATSGGLAGVWADTQYF
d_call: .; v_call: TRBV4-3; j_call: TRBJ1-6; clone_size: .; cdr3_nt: TGCGCCAGCAGCCAAGATGACACAATAAGCTCCTATAATTCACCCCTCCACTTT; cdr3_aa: CASSQDDTISSYNSPLHF
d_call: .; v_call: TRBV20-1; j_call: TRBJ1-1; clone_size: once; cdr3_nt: TGCAGTGCTAGGGAAGCTGAAGCTTTCTTT; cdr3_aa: CSAREAEAFF
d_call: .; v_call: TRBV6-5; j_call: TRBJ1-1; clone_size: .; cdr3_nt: TGTGCCGATAAGGAGACACCCAACACTGAAGCTTTCTTT; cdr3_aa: CADKETPNTEAFF
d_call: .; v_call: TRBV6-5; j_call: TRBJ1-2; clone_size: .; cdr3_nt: TGTGCCAGCAGTTTTCGGGGGAGCCGGATCTTC; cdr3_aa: CASSFRGSRIF
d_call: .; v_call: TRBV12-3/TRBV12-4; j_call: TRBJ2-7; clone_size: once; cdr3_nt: TGTGCCAGCAGTTTATTCCCAACCGAGCAGTACTTC; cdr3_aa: CASSLFPTEQYF
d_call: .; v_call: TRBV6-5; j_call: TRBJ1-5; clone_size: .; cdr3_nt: TGTGCCAGCAGTTACTTTCTCACAAATCAGCCCCAGCATTTT; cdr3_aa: CASSYFLTNQPQHF
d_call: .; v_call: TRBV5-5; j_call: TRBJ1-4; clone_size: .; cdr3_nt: TGTGCCAGCAGCACCGGGTGGGGGAGTGAAAAACTGTTTTTT; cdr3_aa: CASSTGWGSEKLFF
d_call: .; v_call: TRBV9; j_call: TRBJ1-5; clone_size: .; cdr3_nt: TGTGCCAGCAGCGTAGGTGCCGATCAGCCCCAGCATTTT; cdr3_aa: CASSVGADQPQHF
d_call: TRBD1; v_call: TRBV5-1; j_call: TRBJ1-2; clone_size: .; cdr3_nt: TGCGCCAGCAGCGCGGGACAGTACTATGGCTACACCTTC; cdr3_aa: CASSAGQYYGYTF
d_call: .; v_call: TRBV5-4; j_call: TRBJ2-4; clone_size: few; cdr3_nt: TGTGCCAGCAGCTCCTCGGGGGACATTCAGTACTTC; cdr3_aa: CASSSSGDIQYF
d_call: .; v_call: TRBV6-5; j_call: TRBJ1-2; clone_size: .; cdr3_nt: TGTGCCAGCAGTTTTGACACTAACTATGGCTACACCTTC; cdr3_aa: CASSFDTNYGYTF
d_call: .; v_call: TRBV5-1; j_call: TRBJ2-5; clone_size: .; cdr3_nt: TGCGCCAGCAGCTTGGGGTGGGTCCAGGAGACCCAGTACTTC; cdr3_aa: CASSLGWVQETQYF
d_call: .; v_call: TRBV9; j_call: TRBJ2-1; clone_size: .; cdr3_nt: TGTGCCAGCAGCCCTCACCGGAGCGGGTTCGAGTTGTCCTACAATGAGCAGTTCTTC; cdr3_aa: CASSPHRSGFELSYNEQFF
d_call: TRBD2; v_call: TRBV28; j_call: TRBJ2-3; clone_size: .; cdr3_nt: TGTGCCAGCAGTCTACCACCACTAGCGGGGAGTCACACAGATACGCAGTATTTT; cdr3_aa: CASSLPPLAGSHTDTQYF
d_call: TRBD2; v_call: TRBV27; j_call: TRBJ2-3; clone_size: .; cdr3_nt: TGTGCCAGCAGTTTAGGACTAGCGGATAAGCAGTATTTT; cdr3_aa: CASSLGLADKQYF
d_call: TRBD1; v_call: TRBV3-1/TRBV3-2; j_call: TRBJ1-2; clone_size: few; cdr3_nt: TGTGCCAGCAGCATACCGGGACAGGGGGTACTTGGCTACACCTTC; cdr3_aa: CASSIPGQGVLGYTF
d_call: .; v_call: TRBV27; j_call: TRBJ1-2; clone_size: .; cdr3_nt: TGTGCCAGCAGTTTGTACAGAGACTATGGCTACACCTTC; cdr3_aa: CASSLYRDYGYTF
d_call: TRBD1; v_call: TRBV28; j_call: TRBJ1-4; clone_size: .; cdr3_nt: TGTGCCAGCTATAGTAGGGGGCTTGGTGAAAAACTGTTTTTT; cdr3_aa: CASYSRGLGEKLFF
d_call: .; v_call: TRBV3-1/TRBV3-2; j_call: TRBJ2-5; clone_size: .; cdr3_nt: TGTGCCAGCAGCCAAACGACTAGGTTTGGAGAGACCCAGTACTTC; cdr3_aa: CASSQTTRFGETQYF
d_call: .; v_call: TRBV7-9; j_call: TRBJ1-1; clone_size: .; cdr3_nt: TGTGCCAGCAGCCGACCGACACTGAACACTGAAGCTTTCTTT; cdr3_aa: CASSRPTLNTEAFF
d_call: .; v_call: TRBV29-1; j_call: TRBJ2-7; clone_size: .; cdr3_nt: TGCAGCGTTGAAACAGCGACCTCCTCCTACGAGCAGTACTTC; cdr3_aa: CSVETATSSYEQYF
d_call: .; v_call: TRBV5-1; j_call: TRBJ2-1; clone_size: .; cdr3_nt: TGCGCCAGCAGCCCCAGTTTGAACTCCTACAATGAGCAGTTCTTC; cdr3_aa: CASSPSLNSYNEQFF
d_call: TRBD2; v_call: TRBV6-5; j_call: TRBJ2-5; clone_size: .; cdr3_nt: TGTGCCAGCAGTTACAGCGGGGGGGTTATCGAGACCCAGTACTTC; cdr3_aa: CASSYSGGVIETQYF
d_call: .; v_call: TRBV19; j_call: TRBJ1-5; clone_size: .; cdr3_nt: TGTGCCAGTACGAGGGCAACACGGAATCAGCCCCAGCATTTT; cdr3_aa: CASTRATRNQPQHF
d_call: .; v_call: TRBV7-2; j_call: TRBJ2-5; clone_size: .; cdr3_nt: TGTGCCAGCAGCCCTGACTGGCGGCAAGAGACCCAGTACTTC; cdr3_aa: CASSPDWRQETQYF
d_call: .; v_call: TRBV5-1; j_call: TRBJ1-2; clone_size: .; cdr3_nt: TGCGCCAGCAGCTTGGGGGACGGTAACTATGGCTACACCTTC; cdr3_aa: CASSLGDGNYGYTF
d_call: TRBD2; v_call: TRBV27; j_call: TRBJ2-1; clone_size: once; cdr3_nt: TGTGCCAGCAGTTTAGCGCTAGCGGGGGCCTCCTACAATGAGCAGTTCTTC; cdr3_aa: CASSLALAGASYNEQFF
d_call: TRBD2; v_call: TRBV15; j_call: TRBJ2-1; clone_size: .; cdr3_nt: TGTGCCACCAGCAGAGATCTAGCGGGGGTCTCCTACAATGAGCAGTTCTTC; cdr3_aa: CATSRDLAGVSYNEQFF
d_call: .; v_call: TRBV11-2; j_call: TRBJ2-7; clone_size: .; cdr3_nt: TGTGCCAGCAGCTTGAGCAGTTTTAGCTCCTACGAGCAGTACTTC; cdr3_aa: CASSLSSFSSYEQYF
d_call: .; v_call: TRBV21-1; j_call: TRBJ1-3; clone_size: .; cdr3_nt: TGTGCCAGCAGCCCTGGAAACACCATATATTTT; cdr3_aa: CASSPGNTIYF